The 6 T cell receptor beta chains in this list originate from one sample, sequenced in a study of fetal regulatory T cell absence and autoimmunity. Repertoires were generated with immunoSEQ multiplex PCR, while TCRdb's copy carries only in-frame clones and drops some. The sample contains approximately 49,000 clones, around 85% of which appear only once. Sequencing was performed on cord blood. These receptors all come from a newborn boy with IPEX syndrome.

This clone appeared once. The gene calls are TRBV4-3 and TRBJ2-3, with unresolved D. The CDR3 consists of 15 residues. V gave up 0 bases and J gave up 0 bases, with 7 bases separating them. Germline CDR1 is LGHNA and CDR2 is YSLEER. CDR3 bases: TGCGCCAGCAGCCAAGATCCAGATAGCACAGATACGCAGTATTTT. This codes for CASSQDPDSTDTQYF.

The rearrangement joins TRBV30 to TRBJ2-1; D ambiguous. The CDR3 totals 14 residues. Trimming took off 1 base at V and 0 bases at J, with 7 bases between the two ends. Per germline, CDR1 GTSNPN and CDR2 SVGIG (reference sequence). CDR3 loop: CAWSEGCSYNEQFF. CDR3 in DNA: TGTGCCTGGAGTGAAGGATGCTCCTACAATGAGCAGTTCTTC. The whole variable domain, remainder taken from reference TRBV30 and TRBJ2-1, is SQTIHQWPATLVQPVGSPLSLECTVEGTSNPNLYWYRQAAGRGLQLLFYSVGIGQISSEVPQNLSASRPQDRQFILSSKKLLLSDSGFYLCAWSEGCSYNEQFFGPGTRLTVL.

This chain connects TRBV5-4 to TRBJ1-2; tentative D call: TRBD1 (5 bases). Germline lookup yields CDR1 SGHNT and CDR2 YYREEE (reference sequence). V was shortened by 2 bases and J by 4 bases, with 9 bases between the two germline ends. This CDR3 has 13 amino acids. The CDR3 is CASSFSGGYGYTF. The CDR3 DNA reads TGTGCCAGCAGCTTTAGCGGGGGCTATGGCTACACCTTC.

The CDR3 sequence: CASSQGPDNTGELFF. The CDR3 DNA is TGCGCCAGCAGCCAAGGACCCGATAACACCGGGGAGCTGTTTTTT. This chain links TRBV4-1 with TRBJ2-2, with D unclear. Trimming removed 1 base from V and 2 bases from J, with 8 bases in between. The CDR3 runs to 15 residues. The germline gives CDR1 MGHRA, CDR2 YSYEKL.

CDR3 sequence reads: CASSLTGGTGEQYF. CDR3 in DNA: TGTGCCAGCAGCCTAACAGGGGGCACCGGCGAGCAGTACTTC. The chain carries TRBV13 and TRBJ2-7, with TRBD1 identical over 9 bases. V lost 5 bases, J lost 6 bases, and 8 bases stayed unmatched. The CDR3 consists of 14 residues. Germline CDR1 reads PRHDT; CDR2 reads FYEKMQ (reference sequence). Drawing the rest from reference TRBV13 and TRBJ2-7, the complete variable domain is AAGVIQSPRHLIKEKRETATLKCYPIPRHDTVYWYQQGPGQDPQFLISFYEKMQSDKGSIPDRFSAQQFSDYHSELNMSSLELGDSALYFCASSLTGGTGEQYFGPGTRLTVT.

The V gene is TRBV6-5, the J gene TRBJ1-2; D might be TRBD1 (6 bases). Germline loops: CDR1 MNHEY, CDR2 SVGAGI. This CDR3 is 13 amino acids long. With 0 bases removed from V and 4 bases from J, the gap between germline ends came to 6 bases. CDR3 loop: CASSYSGGYGYTF. In nucleotides, the CDR3 is TGTGCCAGCAGTTACTCAGGGGGCTATGGCTACACCTTC.